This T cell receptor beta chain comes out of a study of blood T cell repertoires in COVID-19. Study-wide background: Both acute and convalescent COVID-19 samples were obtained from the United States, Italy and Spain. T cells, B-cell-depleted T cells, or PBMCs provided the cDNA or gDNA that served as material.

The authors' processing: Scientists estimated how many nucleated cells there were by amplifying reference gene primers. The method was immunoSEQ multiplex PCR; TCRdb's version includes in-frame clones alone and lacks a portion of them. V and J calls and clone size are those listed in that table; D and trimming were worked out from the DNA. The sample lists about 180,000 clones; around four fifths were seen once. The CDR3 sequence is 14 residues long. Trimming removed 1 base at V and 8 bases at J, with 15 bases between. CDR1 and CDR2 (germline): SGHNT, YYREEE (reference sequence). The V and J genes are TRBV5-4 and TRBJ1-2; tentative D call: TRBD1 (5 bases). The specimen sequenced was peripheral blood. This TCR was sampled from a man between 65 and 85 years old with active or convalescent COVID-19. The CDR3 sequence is CASSLTQGTMGYTF. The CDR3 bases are TGTGCCAGCAGCTTGACTCAGGGAACTATGGGCTACACCTTC.